What follows is one TCR beta chain and its context. This clone has only a few counts. Its antigen is not yet known. Base qualities are not recorded, but no much larger clone differs from it by a single base. Spanning cysteine to phenylalanine, the CDR3 consists of 15 amino acids. Of all the DNA, just the CDR3 is kept, 45 bases in frame from base 1. The germline V gene encodes CDR1 MNHNS and CDR2 SASEGT. The germline V end is reduced by 7 bases and the J end by 3 bases; junction bases left unmatched: 8. The data belong to a study of cytomegalovirus exposure and HLA in healthy donors (dated by TCRdb to 2016 to 2017). At the level of the whole study: An earlier analysis of several hundred of the donors reported about 250 Gb of sequence data and 117 million unique TCR beta sequences from some 180 million T cells. An early release that covered 640 HLA-typed donors contained around 330 gigabases of sequencing data and around 85 million unique TCR sequences. Of the roughly 410 genotyped donors, 65% to 90% were placed in the genetic ancestry cluster associated with self-reported Caucasian donors. The study was designed to test whether signatures of past pathogen exposure could be identified by cataloging public T cell receptors. Using immunosequencing, the study profiled T cell repertoires from approximately 700 subjects and related those repertoires to cytomegalovirus serostatus. A separate validation cohort of roughly 130 different subjects was used in addition to the approximately 700-subject first cohort. To predict cytomegalovirus infection status, the study brought together high-throughput TCR immunosequencing, statistical association of individual TCRs with disease status, and machine learning. A later analysis re-examined previously published TCR beta repertoires from 500 to 700 donors and added high-resolution HLA genotyping to investigate patterns of TCR occurrence. Rather than drawing on any new phenotypic data, the later analysis identified candidate immune exposures from TCR beta sequences and the way those sequences occurred across donors. An earlier analysis of approximately 580 of the donors used high-throughput TCR beta sequencing to judge whether each TCR beta V gene segment behaved as functional or pseudogenic. Donor age, sex, ethnicity and CMV serostatus were collected together with the repertoire data. A later genetic analysis took genome-wide SNP genotypes for about three fifths of the 666 donors and used that subset as a discovery cohort. All discovery cohort repertoires had been generated using a single sequencing platform. Class I and class II HLA loci were covered by the typing at four-digit resolution. The number of donors typed differed by locus, with about 629-630 for A, B, C, DRB1 and DQB1, roughly 520 for DQA1, under 610 for DPA1, and under 490 for DPB1. Several DR-DQ haplotypes were handled as single units for association and clustering because linkage in the cohort was strong. Across around 400 genotyped donors of the cohort, an average of approximately 240,000 unique TCR beta nucleotide sequences per donor were sequenced, and around 19% of those sequences were non-productive.

What the work shows at the level of the full study, not this receptor alone: In a later analysis, HLA-associated TCR beta chains showed more clonal expansion and lower generation probabilities than non-associated chains that were equally common. A cluster of highly shared sequence variants was judged likely to be a technical artifact of the sequencing pipeline. While some public TCRs were present in many individuals, most TCR sequences turned up only very rarely across donors. Roughly 15 rarely observed V segments, including chromosome 9 orphons, were excluded from the earlier analysis of several hundred of the donors because counts were too low. The classifier was reported to diagnose cytomegalovirus status with high specificity and sensitivity in both the original and validation cohorts. For the cohort, immune exposure information was limited to CMV serostatus. A later analysis found that most CMV-associated TCR beta chains appeared HLA-restricted, with HLA associations seemingly driven largely by CMV exposure. V-gene and J-gene trimming of TCR beta chains was associated with a missense DCLRE1C variant in a later genetic analysis, and the association was replicated in an independent cohort. The study listed 150 to 200 TCR beta chains as associated with cytomegalovirus. A few of the identified cytomegalovirus-associated TCR beta chains were confirmed in vitro to be specific for cytomegalovirus antigens. A later analysis associated 15,000 to 20,000 TCR beta sequences with specific HLA alleles at a false discovery rate of 0.05. A later analysis found that TCR association rates varied across HLA loci, with DRB1 alleles showing the most associated TCRs and HLA-C alleles the fewest. In a later analysis, several top co-occurrence clusters were reported to appear linked to parvovirus B19, influenza, CMV and Epstein-Barr virus. Linkage disequilibrium might explain the correlated functional status among segregating V segments, but an unknown experimental factor could not be ruled out. A further reported finding was that TCR beta sequences accurately predicted the HLA-A and HLA-B alleles for most subjects in the first cohort. Because the 87-base-pair reads could not distinguish some IMGT-functional V segments, including TRBV6-2 and TRBV6-3, those segments were excluded. According to the authors, the approach could potentially be generalized to other disease states and immunological phenotypes. Because HLA typing was unavailable for some donors at each locus, only the typed subset was used in association tests. Sequencing depth was assumed to be roughly uniform across donors in the presence/absence analyses, though that assumption may not hold. When HLA alleles, especially DR and DQ, strongly co-occurred, TCR associations were difficult to assign to individual alleles. Compared with the approximately 720-donor mean, donors in an Asian-associated ancestry cluster had fewer N-insertions in productive TCRs, according to a later genetic analysis. In this cohort, only TCR beta chains were sequenced, and detectable features were limited by the absence of alpha or paired-chain data. An earlier analysis of 450 to 750 of the donors showed that most TCR beta V segments appeared in productive rearrangements either about 87% or about 30% of the time, which broadly matched IMGT annotations.

The library was generated by the immunoSEQ multiplex PCR assay. The multiplex PCR relied on a mix of 60 forward primers for TCR Vbeta segments and 13 reverse primers for TCR Jbeta segments. A multiplex PCR assay on genomic DNA amplified the CDR3 region of rearranged TCR beta genes. On the Illumina HiSeq System, the amplified TCR beta libraries were sequenced as 87-base-pair reads. The source study handled its data this way. A later analysis counted about 80 million unique TCR beta chains across the 650 to 700 repertoires, and 10 million to 12 million of these chains were shared by at least two donors. Raw reads were error-corrected and collapsed into unique sequences with a nearest-neighbor algorithm that merged closely related sequences to remove PCR and sequencing errors. V, D and J gene segments were assigned by aligning CDR3 sequences to IMGT reference sequences. Each retained sequence needed at least a six-nucleotide match to both a V gene segment and a J gene segment. A rearrangement was called productive if the CDR3 had no stop codons and remained in frame with V and J, and every other rearrangement was called non-productive. Following IMGT convention, CDR3 was defined as the stretch from the second conserved V-encoded cysteine up to the conserved J-encoded phenylalanine. Sequences without an unambiguous match to a single V gene segment were excluded from the earlier analysis of approximately 600 of the donors. In an earlier analysis of 587 of the donors, V segments were called functional above 56.7% productive rearrangements and were called segregating when the between-donor standard deviation exceeded 5%. A statistical classification framework was built for diagnosing cytomegalovirus status from the catalog of TCR beta chain sequences. A later analysis assigned V and J genes by comparing TCR nucleotide sequences with IMGT/GENE-DB human TR gene sequences. In a later analysis, CDR3 sequences and most-parsimonious VDJ recombination scenarios were assigned using the TCRdist pipeline. In a later analysis, each TCR beta chain was defined by its CDR3 amino acid sequence together with its V-gene family, and reads lacking a unique V-gene family were excluded. In a later analysis, 500 to 700 highly shared, low-generation-probability nucleotide sequences were removed to address suspected cross-contamination and a sequencing artifact. A later analysis calculated a clonal expansion index for each public chain from normalized within-repertoire ranks of inferred template counts. In a later analysis, generation probabilities were computed with a VDJ recombination model fitted to out-of-frame rearrangements, and the resulting probabilities were checked against IGoR. A later analysis scored TCR-TCR, TCR-HLA and TCR-CMV co-occurrence with hypergeometric tests, applying a repertoire-size bias correction to TCR pairs. False discovery rates were estimated in a later analysis by permuting HLA or CMV assignments 20 times. In a later analysis, co-occurring TCRs were grouped using DBSCAN, and TCRdist sequence similarity was added for clustering within HLA-allele-positive subsets. Repertoires with fewer than 30,000 or more than 120,000 public chains were left out of co-occurrence clustering, as were four to six repertoires with anomalous nucleotide sharing. Held by TCRdb, this immuneACCESS table contains in-frame sequences only and omits some clones. Under half of the omission traces to an unresolved V gene where checked; the cause of the rest is unknown. The DNA was the basis for D and trimming; V, J and clone size are from that table. For this sample the table gives hundreds of thousands of clones, of which 77% were detected only once. Around 2.8% of the sample lies in the top ten.

The cohort comprised fewer than 750 healthy bone marrow donors. All cohort members were sampled while nominally healthy, although unrecorded immune exposures were likely present. The donor tested CMV seropositive and was one of the 289 seropositive cohort members. A peripheral blood sample was collected from each donor, and TCR beta sequencing was performed on peripheral blood mononuclear cells. Genomic DNA extraction from the blood cell samples was performed with the Qiagen DNeasy Blood Extraction Kit. Material for sequencing was PBMCs. Recombination joined TRBV6-1 with TRBJ2-3; a stretch of 9 junction bases matches TRBD2. This sequence originates from a woman aged 55-69 years in good health and CMV-seropositive. Read as DNA, the sequence is TGTGCCAGCAAGAGGCGGGGGGGCAGTACAGATACGCAGTATTTT. Translated, it reads CASKRRGGSTDTQYF.